Sequencing of this TCR beta chain was carried out in a study of blood T cell repertoires in COVID-19. Study-wide context: Researchers got acute and convalescent COVID-19 samples from the United States, Italy and Spain. Sources were T cells, B-cell-depleted T cells, or PBMCs; the material itself was cDNA or gDNA.

As originally analysed: Estimation of nucleated cell counts was performed using reference gene primer amplification. TCRdb's copy holds only in-frame clones and misses some; the assay was immunoSEQ multiplex PCR. Clone size and the V and J calls come from that table; the DNA yielded D and trimming. The data contain roughly 72,000 clones, 88% of them seen just once; the ten biggest clones take up under 55%. The CDR3 extends over 12 amino acids. CDR1 is MDHEN and CDR2 is SYDVKM in the germline V gene. V was shortened by 10 bases and J by 1 base, with 9 bases between the two germline ends. J is TRBJ2-3 and V is TRBV28; the D is unclear. The receptor's source is a human donor in a cohort sampled during active COVID-19. Sequences were obtained from peripheral blood. CDR3: CATKRGTDTQYF. The CDR3 region has the DNA TGTGCCACCAAACGGGGCACAGATACGCAGTATTTT.